This TCR beta chain was captured in a study of blood T cell repertoires in COVID-19. Trimming stripped 4 bases from V and 1 base from J, with 8 bases between. Germline-derived CDR1 and CDR2 are SGHRS and YFSETQ. The CDR3 is 13 amino acids. The assay was immunoSEQ multiplex PCR, and TCRdb's table has in-frame clones only and misses some. The repertoire holds some 100,000 clones, with about four fifths as singletons. This clonotype was sampled from a man aged 45-65 years with active or convalescent COVID-19. The rearrangement uses TRBV5-1 and TRBJ1-1; no clear D gene. Sequenced: peripheral blood. CDR3 protein: CASSPGENTEAFF. For the CDR3, the DNA is TGCGCCAGCAGCCCCGGGGAGAACACTGAAGCTTTCTTT. The variable domain in full, completed from reference TRBV5-1 and TRBJ1-1, reads KAGVTQTPRYLIKTRGQQVTLSCSPISGHRSVSWYQQTPGQGLQFLFEYFSETQRNKGNFPGRFSGRQFSNSRSEMNVSTLELGDSALYLCASSPGENTEAFFGQGTRLTVV.